This TCR beta chain was retrieved from a study of cytomegalovirus exposure and HLA in healthy donors. On this clone itself: As yet, its antigen is unknown.

Germline V gene lookup returns CDR1 GTSNPN and CDR2 SVGIG (reference sequence). The germline V and J ends were trimmed by 2 bases and 11 bases, with 12 bases remaining between them. This CDR3 is built from 11 residues. PCR employed 60 Vbeta and 13 Jbeta primers. Data came from immunoSEQ multiplex PCR; TCRdb stores just in-frame clones and leaves some out. The data show 90,000 to 100,000 clones, with 80% seen just once and around 2% held by the top ten. Healthy donors of bone marrow made up the group. Study-wide results and caveats: Per published accounts, TCR beta sequences correctly predicted the HLA-A and HLA-B alleles of most subjects.

The chain couples TRBV30 to TRBJ1-1, with D tentatively TRBD1 (5 bases). The sample comprised PBMCs. The origin of this receptor is a man younger than 30 in good health and CMV-seronegative. Written as DNA, the CDR3 is TGTGCCTGGAGTAGGGACTCAGCGGCTTTCTTT. This sequence encodes CAWSRDSAAFF.